This T cell receptor (beta chain) came from a study of blood T cell repertoires in COVID-19 (dated by TCRdb to between 2020 and 2021). With respect to the entire study: The collaborator samples originated in the United States, Italy and Spain and spanned the acute and convalescent phases of COVID-19. The samples were drawn from the first 160 participants of the ongoing ImmuneRACE study and from about 1,200 subjects provided by 6 global collaborators. Sample metadata almost always included a de-identified subject ID, COVID-19 status, age in years and sex. The repertoires were released in a freely available public database meant as a resource for research on the immune response to SARS-CoV-2. Subjects who had been exposed to COVID-19, were actively infected with it, or had recovered from it provided the deeply sampled blood TCRbeta repertoires that made up the dataset. The prospective study material was composed of cDNA or gDNA derived from T cells, B-cell-depleted T cells, or PBMCs. HLA class I and class II types, where available, came from metadata supplied by the sample provider rather than from assay-based typing. The paper's findings and limits, for the study overall: The quantity of clinical and demographic metadata differed by source and by participant and was supplied without curation.

For this chain, trimming is 3 bases at the V end and 0 bases at the J end, and the number of junction bases without a gene match is 7. Per the germline V gene, KGHSH is the CDR1 and LQKENI is the CDR2. From the cysteine through the phenylalanine, the CDR3 covers 17 amino acids. Only CDR3 DNA is held: 51 bases, read in frame from base 1. Concerning this clone: There is no known antigen for this receptor. Per-nucleotide qualities are absent, and no much larger clonotype sits a single base away.

One collaborating source in Seattle enrolled patients while the patients were actively infected and followed the patients over time throughout the course of disease. Each collaborating institution followed its own protocols to collect whole blood in K2EDTA tubes. For TCRbeta analysis, collaborators shipped samples in one of three forms: frozen whole blood, isolated PBMCs, or DNA extracted from either of those sample types. TCRbeta CDR3 regions were amplified from genomic DNA using the immunoSEQ Assay, a bias-controlled multiplex PCR. For the original study's pipeline: Nucleated cell counts per sample were estimated from amplification of reference gene primers within the assay. To quantify the absolute abundance of each unique TCRbeta CDR3 rearrangement, sequence reads were collapsed and filtered. For each sample, productive Simpson clonality was calculated as the square root of Simpson's diversity index across productive rearrangements. The table was pulled from immuneACCESS by TCRdb, which kept in-frame rearrangements only. Such tables lose some clones; where checked, under half of the loss comes from unresolved V genes, and the rest has no known cause. V and J calls and clone size are those listed in that table; D and trimming were worked out from the DNA. The sample table holds over 200,000 clones, of which 85% to 90% were seen once. The ten top clones hold less than 3.5% of the sample.

The receptor was isolated from a man aged 30 to 45 with COVID-19, enrolled during active disease. The specimen sequenced was peripheral blood. The V and J genes are TRBV18 and TRBJ1-1, with 10 junctional bases fitting TRBD1. The DNA sequence reads TGTGCCAGCTCACCGACAGGGGGCGCATCGATGAACACTGAAGCTTTCTTT. This encodes CASSPTGGASMNTEAFF.